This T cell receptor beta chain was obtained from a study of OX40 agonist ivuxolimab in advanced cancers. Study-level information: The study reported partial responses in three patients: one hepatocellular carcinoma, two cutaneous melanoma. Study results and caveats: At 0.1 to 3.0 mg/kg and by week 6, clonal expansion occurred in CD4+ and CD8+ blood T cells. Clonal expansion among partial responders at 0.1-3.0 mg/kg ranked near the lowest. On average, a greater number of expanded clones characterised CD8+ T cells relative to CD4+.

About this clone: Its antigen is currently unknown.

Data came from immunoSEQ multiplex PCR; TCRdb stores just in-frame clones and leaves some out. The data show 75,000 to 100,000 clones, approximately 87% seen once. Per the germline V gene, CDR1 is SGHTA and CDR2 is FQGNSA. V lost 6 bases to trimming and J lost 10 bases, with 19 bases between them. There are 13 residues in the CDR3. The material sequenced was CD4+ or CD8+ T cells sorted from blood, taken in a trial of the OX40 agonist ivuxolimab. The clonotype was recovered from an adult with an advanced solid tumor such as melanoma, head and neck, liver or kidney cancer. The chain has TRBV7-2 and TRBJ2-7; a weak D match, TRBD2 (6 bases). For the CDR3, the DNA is TGTGCCAGCAGTCAACGGGGGTCTCTCCCCCAGTACTTC. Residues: CASSQRGSLPQYF.